The TCR beta chain described here comes from a study of blood T cell repertoires in COVID-19. Study-wide context: Whether acute or convalescent, the COVID-19 samples came from the United States, Italy and Spain. PBMCs, B-cell-depleted T cells, or T cells were the source of the cDNA or gDNA that made up the material.

Germline V lookup: CDR1 LNHDA, CDR2 SQIVND (reference sequence). The CDR3 covers 15 residues. Trimming took 5 bases from V and 7 from J; bases not matched to a gene: 9. Sequenced by immunoSEQ multiplex PCR; TCRdb stores in-frame clones only, minus some. The repertoire consists of about 99,000 clones, with around 79% occurring once and the leading ten covering 18%. The TCR comes from a woman older than 75 with active or convalescent COVID-19. The V gene is TRBV19, the J gene TRBJ2-3, with 10 bases fitting TRBD2. Sequenced: peripheral blood. CDR3 sequence (DNA): TGTGCCAGTAGTTGGCTAGCGGGAGCACGAAATACGCAGTATTTT. It specifies CASSWLAGARNTQYF.